The 27 T cell receptor beta chains below were found in one sample sequenced in a study of human T cells and chemical hapten exposure (dated by TCRdb to 2020 to 2023). Receptors were amplified or captured by RACE. The sample was run on a NextSeq 500. TCRdb reprocessed the public reads (quality trimming at Q25 with fastp, clone calling with MiXCR) and kept in-frame beta chains. A single entry per CDR3 protein holds the most common genes and DNA from its merged rows. The sample records just over 80,000 distinct CDR3 sequences, roughly 10% of which are singletons. The ten biggest clones cover about 4.2% of the sample. The sample's time point label is to be understood as: patch test 1, 2 weeks after DPC sensitization. The sample's treatment or condition, from its label and the paper: therapeutic diphenylcyclopropenone sensitization with weekly scalp DPC. The sequences come from whole blood, collected in connection with sensitization to the hapten diphenylcyclopropenone (DPC). The receptors shown here come from a woman in her forties or fifties with alopecia areata. Some clones in this sample may be carry-over from other donors' samples.

This clonotype showed up many times. This rearrangement joins TRBV5-5 to TRBJ1-1; the D gene is possibly TRBD1 (6 bases). Germline V gene lookup returns CDR1 SGHKS and CDR2 YYEKEE (reference sequence). Trimming removed 0 bases at V and 4 bases at J, with 22 bases between. This CDR3 is built from 18 residues. For the CDR3, the DNA is TGTGCCAGCAGCTTGGCCCTGGGGGGCGGGAATTACGGCACTGAAGCTTTCTTT. Translation gives CASSLALGGGNYGTEAFF.

This clonotype was seen only a few times. This chain links TRBV12-3 or TRBV12-4 with TRBJ1-2; D is possibly TRBD1 (5 bases). Trimming took 2 bases from V and 3 from J, leaving 7 bases between them. The CDR3 spans 13 residues. The CDR3 sequence is CASSLSRDYGYTF. The CDR3 nucleotides are TGTGCCAGCAGTTTAAGCAGGGACTATGGCTACACCTTC.

This clonotype was seen repeatedly, ten times or more. This chain links TRBV4-2 with TRBJ1-1, with 10 bases lining up with TRBD1. Germline loops: CDR1 LGHNA, CDR2 YNFKEQ. Trimming removed 1 base from V and 3 bases from J; junction bases left unmatched: 17. CDR3 length: 20 amino acids. The CDR3 here is CASSQVGQGVLSGLDTEAFF. DNA for the CDR3: TGTGCCAGCAGCCAAGTAGGACAGGGGGTCTTGAGTGGATTGGACACTGAAGCTTTCTTT.

This clonotype was seen many times. V usage is TRBV18 and J usage is TRBJ2-5; D may be TRBD2 (5 bases). Trimming took 5 bases from V and 4 from J, leaving 17 bases between them. Germline-derived CDR1 and CDR2 are KGHSH and LQKENI. This CDR3 has 15 amino acids. The CDR3 reads CASSVARLEGETQYF. The CDR3 nucleotides are TGTGCCAGCTCAGTCGCAAGGCTCGAGGGAGAGACCCAGTACTTC.

The V call is TRBV27, the J call TRBJ1-4, with 7 positions matching TRBD1. The CDR3 consists of 13 residues. The trim removed 9 bases at V and 6 bases at J, leaving 7 bases unmatched. The germline V gene encodes CDR1 MNHEY and CDR2 SMNVEV (reference sequence). The chain's CDR3 is CASRGGVYEKLFF. The CDR3 DNA follows: TGTGCCAGTCGAGGGGGCGTGTATGAAAAACTGTTTTTT.

This sequence joins TRBV7-2 and TRBJ2-3; D is possibly TRBD1 (5 bases). CDR1 is SGHTA, CDR2 FQGNSA, per germline. V lost 5 bases, J lost 6 bases, and 6 bases lay in between. The CDR3 is 11 residues long. The CDR3 is CASSRQDTQYF. For the CDR3, the DNA is TGTGCCAGCAGCCGACAGGATACGCAGTATTTT.

This clonotype was counted between two and nine times. This chain joins TRBV12-3 or TRBV12-4 and TRBJ1-5, with TRBD1 matching 7 bases. The CDR3 totals 15 residues. Trimming removed 2 bases from V and 4 bases from J; junction bases left unmatched: 5. Here the CDR3 reads CASSLRGGENQPQHF. The CDR3 region has the DNA TGTGCCAGCAGTTTACGAGGGGGCGAAAATCAGCCCCAGCATTTT.

This clonotype has a handful of counts. This sequence joins TRBV7-9 and TRBJ2-7; D unresolved. Germline assignment: CDR1 SEHNR and CDR2 FQNEAQ (reference sequence). Trimming took 3 bases from V and 0 from J, leaving 3 bases between them. The CDR3 length is 12 residues. The DNA for the CDR3 is TGTGCCAGCAGCTTCACCTCCTACGAGCAGTACTTC. Translated: CASSFTSYEQYF.

Regarding this clonotype: A much larger clone differs by one base, so this may be a read error. The CDR3 region has the DNA TGTGCCAGCATCCGACAGTGGACCTATAATTCACCCCTCCACTTT. Its protein is CASIRQWTYNSPLHF. The V gene is TRBV6-2 or TRBV6-3, the J gene TRBJ1-6; D is possibly TRBD1 (5 bases). Deletions cut 7 bases from V and 2 bases from J, with 12 bases between. Germline CDR1 MNHEY, CDR2 SVGEGT. The CDR3 length is 15 residues.

This chain joins TRBV28 and TRBJ2-7, with a possible D match to TRBD2 (6 bases). This CDR3 has 15 residues. Between the trimmed V and J ends, which lost 5 bases and 0 bases, there was a span of 14 bases. Germline V gives CDR1 MDHEN, CDR2 SYDVKM. The CDR3 loop is CASSIRRGYSYEQYF. DNA of the CDR3: TGTGCCAGCAGTATTCGGCGGGGCTACTCCTACGAGCAGTACTTC.

This clonotype was recorded at least ten times. This chain connects TRBV28 to TRBJ2-3; D is uncertain. The germline CDR1 and CDR2 sequences are MDHEN and SYDVKM. The CDR3 sequence is 18 residues long. The V and J ends lost 6 bases and 0 bases respectively, with 22 bases between them. This CDR3 is CASSPILDFDGSTDTQYF. CDR3 sequence (DNA): TGTGCCAGCAGCCCGATCCTCGACTTTGACGGGAGCACAGATACGCAGTATTTT.

The chain links TRBV4-1 to TRBJ1-1; 8 positions agree with TRBD1. V dropped 4 bases and J dropped 1; count of bases not matched to a gene: 8. Looked up from germline, CDR1 is MGHRA and CDR2 is YSYEKL. The CDR3 spans 16 residues. The CDR3 bases are TGCGCCAGCAGCCTGGAAAGGACAGGGCCGAACACTGAAGCTTTCTTT. Residues: CASSLERTGPNTEAFF.

The table lists this clonotype with a few counts. This chain uses TRBV9 with TRBJ2-6; D remains ambiguous. Germline V gene lookup returns CDR1 SGDLS and CDR2 YYNGEE. The CDR3 has 18 amino acids. V was shortened by 4 bases and J by 4 bases, with 21 bases between the two germline ends. CDR3 nucleotides: TGTGCCAGCAGCTCCAGGCAGGCTGGGTTCTCAGGGGCCAACGTCCTGACTTTC. Amino acid sequence: CASSSRQAGFSGANVLTF.

This clonotype was seen ten or more times. The chain has TRBV27 and TRBJ1-5, with D unresolved. The germline V gene has CDR1 MNHEY and CDR2 SMNVEV (reference sequence). V was pared by 5 bases and J by 3 bases, with 14 bases between. The CDR3 runs 15 residues. CDR3 in DNA: TGTGCCAGCAGTCCCTTTTTGGGGAACAATCAGCCCCAGCATTTT. This translates into CASSPFLGNNQPQHF.

Points on this clonotype: This may be a read error: a much more frequent sequence differs by one nucleotide. V usage is TRBV4-3 and J usage is TRBJ2-2; D unresolved. Germline CDR1 LGHNA, CDR2 YSLEER. The CDR3 contains 12 residues. The V end was cut by 2 bases, the J end by 7 bases, with 5 bases between. The CDR3 bases are TGCGCCAGCAGCCAAAATAGCGGGGAGCTGTTTTTT. It is translated as CASSQNSGELFF.

There are a few counts of this clonotype. V is TRBV20-1 and J is TRBJ1-1; 7 bases align to TRBD1. Germline-derived CDR1 and CDR2 are DFQATT and SNEGSKA (reference sequence). V was pared by 1 base and J by 0 bases, with 2 bases of the junction left unmatched. The CDR3 runs 14 residues. The CDR3 coding sequence is TGCAGTGCTAGAGGGACAGGACTGAACACTGAAGCTTTCTTT. Translated, it gives CSARGTGLNTEAFF.

The chain is built from TRBV20-1 and TRBJ2-3, with TRBD2 matching 7 bases. This CDR3 comprises 12 residues. The germline V gene has CDR1 DFQATT and CDR2 SNEGSKA (reference sequence). Losses at the gene ends were 6 bases for V and 2 bases for J; bases not matched to a gene: 2. The CDR3 DNA reads as TGCAGTGCAAGGGACTACACAGATACGCAGTATTTT. Amino acid sequence: CSARDYTDTQYF.

The rearrangement uses TRBV20-1 and TRBJ1-1, with 8 positions matching TRBD1. The CDR3 extends over 15 amino acids. The V gene end was trimmed by 3 bases and the J gene end by 4 bases; junction bases not matched to a gene: 10. Germline loops: CDR1 DFQATT, CDR2 SNEGSKA (reference sequence). The chain's CDR3 is CSASPFQGATTEAFF. CDR3 nucleotides: TGCAGTGCTAGTCCATTCCAGGGGGCTACCACTGAAGCTTTCTTT.

The V gene is TRBV27, the J gene TRBJ2-3, with a possible D match to TRBD1 (5 bases). Germline lookup yields CDR1 MNHEY and CDR2 SMNVEV (reference sequence). CDR3 length: 16 residues. Trimming took 5 bases from V and 1 from J, leaving 16 bases between them. CDR3 amino acids: CASSPSTVAGTDTQYF. In DNA form, the CDR3 reads TGTGCCAGCAGTCCTTCGACAGTGGCAGGCACAGATACGCAGTATTTT.

V usage is TRBV6-1 and J usage is TRBJ1-2; 7 nucleotides match TRBD1. The trim removed 3 bases at V and 2 bases at J, leaving 6 bases unmatched. Germline values: CDR1 MNHNS, CDR2 SASEGT. The CDR3 length is 15 residues. CDR3 sequence reads: CASSDLGQTNYGYTF. CDR3 nucleotides: TGTGCCAGCAGTGATCTGGGACAGACCAACTATGGCTACACCTTC.

This clonotype has at least ten counts. The chain joins TRBV7-9 to TRBJ2-5, with TRBD1 identical over 11 bases. There are 19 residues in the CDR3. Germline trimming cut 5 bases from V and 6 bases from J; bases unmatched to any gene: 20. CDR1 and CDR2 from the germline V gene are SEHNR and FQNEAQ (reference sequence). In DNA form, the CDR3 reads TGTGCCAGCAGCCCGACATCACAATTCGGACAGGGGGCACGGAAGACCCAGTACTTC. It yields the protein CASSPTSQFGQGARKTQYF.

This clonotype was observed a few times. The V gene is TRBV28, the J gene TRBJ2-7; D remains unclear. The CDR3 extends over 13 amino acids. CDR1 MDHEN and CDR2 SYDVKM come from the germline V gene. The germline V and J ends were trimmed by 6 bases and 6 bases, with 15 bases remaining between them. CDR3 in amino acids: CASSWVVSPEQYF. Written as DNA, the CDR3 is TGTGCCAGCAGCTGGGTTGTCTCGCCCGAGCAGTACTTC.

This clonotype appeared a few times. The rearrangement links TRBV2 to TRBJ2-7; TRBD1 is a possible D gene (6 bases). The CDR3 is made up of 13 amino acids. CDR1 SNHLY and CDR2 FYNNEI come from the germline V gene. V was shortened by 3 bases and J by 1 base, with 7 bases between the two germline ends. The DNA of the CDR3 is TGTGCCAGCAGTGAGGGACAATCCTACGAGCAGTACTTC. It specifies CASSEGQSYEQYF.

This clonotype was picked up many times. This rearrangement joins TRBV7-6 to TRBJ2-4; no firm D call. The CDR3 extends over 13 amino acids. Deletions cut 4 bases from V and 6 bases from J, with 10 bases between. In germline, CDR1 is SGHVS, CDR2 FNYEAQ. The CDR3 sequence is CASSSSDLNIQYF. Here the CDR3 DNA reads TGTGCCAGCAGCTCCTCGGACCTAAACATTCAGTACTTC.

This clonotype was recorded a few times. The rearrangement uses TRBV27 and TRBJ2-1, with D possibly TRBD2 on 5 matching bases. The V and J ends lost 0 bases and 0 bases respectively, with 9 bases between them. Looked up from germline, CDR1 is MNHEY and CDR2 is SMNVEV (reference sequence). This CDR3 contains 16 residues. CDR3 loop: CASSLSGISSYNEQFF. As DNA, the CDR3 is TGTGCCAGCAGTTTATCCGGGATTAGCTCCTACAATGAGCAGTTCTTC.

V is TRBV18 and J is TRBJ2-1; unclear D gene. The CDR3 loop spans 13 amino acids. Trimming removed 6 bases at V and 5 bases at J, with 11 bases between. CDR1 and CDR2 from the germline V gene are KGHSH and LQKENI. The CDR3 nucleotides read TGTGCCAGCTCTTCTGTCCCGAACAATGAGCAGTTCTTC. Amino acids: CASSSVPNNEQFF.

This clonotype was observed many times. The chain uses TRBV7-2 and TRBJ2-7; D remains ambiguous. CDR3 length: 11 amino acids. The V gene's germline CDR1 is SGHTA and CDR2 FQGNSA. V was trimmed by 3 bases and J by 5 bases, leaving 5 bases between them. The CDR3 bases are TGTGCCAGCAGCTTTTTAGACGAGCAGTACTTC. This translates into CASSFLDEQYF.